What follows are 30 T cell receptor beta chains derived from one specimen sequenced in a study of ipilimumab plus nivolumab after autologous stem cell transplantation. The data were produced by immunoSEQ multiplex PCR, yet TCRdb's version contains in-frame clones alone and is incomplete. The data contain roughly 86,000 clones, 83% of them seen just once; the ten biggest clones take up roughly 2%. Sequenced here: PBMCs, sampled in a trial of ipilimumab plus nivolumab as post-transplant consolidation. Receptors were obtained from a male donor with diffuse large B-cell lymphoma.

The rearrangement joins TRBV11-3 to TRBJ2-7, with TRBD2 matching over 8 bases. Germline V CDR1 and CDR2: SGHNT, YENEEA. The CDR3 extends over 16 amino acids. J was trimmed by 5 bases and V by 5 bases; bases with no gene match: 14. The CDR3 loop is CASSAGGAGVIHEQYF. The CDR3 DNA follows: TGTGCCAGCAGCGCCGGGGGGGCAGGGGTTATCCACGAGCAGTACTTC.

This rearrangement joins TRBV30 to TRBJ1-5; no reliable D call. In germline, CDR1 is GTSNPN, CDR2 SVGIG (reference sequence). This CDR3 is 14 amino acids long. Trimming left V 2 bases short and J 6 bases short, with 14 bases between. This CDR3 reads CAWSRSGISQPQHF. CDR3 DNA: TGTGCCTGGAGTCGCTCTGGAATATCTCAGCCCCAGCATTTT.

The rearrangement links TRBV7-9 to TRBJ1-2; D ambiguous. The V and J ends lost 5 bases and 4 bases respectively, with 14 bases between them. The V gene's germline CDR1 is SEHNR and CDR2 FQNEAQ (reference sequence). This CDR3 spans 14 amino acids. The DNA for the CDR3 is TGTGCCAGCAGCCTGGGGAACAGCTTCTATGGCTACACCTTC. Protein: CASSLGNSFYGYTF.

The CDR3 DNA sequence: TGCGCCAGCAGCCCGACAGGGGAAGGAGGCTACACCTTC. This gives the protein CASSPTGEGGYTF. This chain links TRBV5-1 with TRBJ1-2, with 8 bases lining up with TRBD1. The ends lost 4 bases at V and 8 bases at J; junction bases unmatched: 7. CDR1 is SGHRS, CDR2 YFSETQ, per germline. This CDR3 has 13 residues.

This sequence joins TRBV6-1 and TRBJ1-5; a weak D match, TRBD1 (5 bases). Per the germline V gene, CDR1 is MNHNS and CDR2 is SASEGT. This CDR3 comprises 14 residues. V was cut by 8 bases and J by 1 base, with 12 bases left in between. The CDR3 sequence: CASSPGLSNQPQHF. CDR3 nucleotides: TGTGCCAGCTCACCAGGGCTCAGCAATCAGCCCCAGCATTTT.

This clone was counted between two and nine times. CDR3 sequence reads: CASSVSSGGAYQTQYF. In DNA, the CDR3 is TGTGCCAGCAGTGTCTCTAGCGGGGGGGCCTACCAGACCCAGTACTTC. The rearrangement uses TRBV2 and TRBJ2-5; 12 bases line up with TRBD2. Germline CDR1 is SNHLY and CDR2 is FYNNEI. CDR3 length: 16 residues. The V segment lost 4 bases and the J segment 6 bases; nucleotides outside the gene matches: 9.

This clone has ten or more counts. The CDR3, as DNA: TGCAGTACTGGGGTTGACACTGAAGCTTTCTTT. Encoded protein: CSTGVDTEAFF. The chain employs TRBV20-1 and TRBJ1-1; unclear D gene. CDR1 DFQATT and CDR2 SNEGSKA come from the germline V gene (reference sequence). This CDR3 is built from 11 residues. Trimming took off 8 bases at V and 3 bases at J, with 10 bases between the two ends.

The rearrangement uses TRBV4-2 and TRBJ2-2, with D tentatively TRBD1 (5 bases). V was cut by 4 bases and J by 6 bases, with 12 bases left in between. CDR3 length: 14 amino acids. The germline gives CDR1 LGHNA, CDR2 YNFKEQ. The CDR3: CASSLGASSGELFF. CDR3 nucleotides: TGTGCCAGCAGCCTTGGGGCCTCGTCCGGGGAGCTGTTTTTT.

There are many counts of this clone. The chain joins TRBV15 to TRBJ1-5, with a possible D match to TRBD1 (5 bases). The V end was cut by 0 bases, the J end by 6 bases, with 15 bases between. The germline V gene encodes CDR1 LNHNV and CDR2 YYDKDF (reference sequence). CDR3 length: 16 residues. The CDR3 nucleotides read TGTGCCACCAGCAGAGATCTGGGGGTTGGGGGTCAGCCCCAGCATTTT. Its protein is CATSRDLGVGGQPQHF.

J is TRBJ2-2 and V is TRBV7-2; D could derive from TRBD1 or TRBD2 (5 bases each). CDR3 size: 16 residues. Between the trimmed V and J ends, which lost 5 bases and 4 bases, there was a span of 17 bases. Germline V gene lookup returns CDR1 SGHTA and CDR2 FQGNSA. The CDR3 reads CASSPKGSGVTGELFF. The CDR3 DNA is TGTGCCAGCAGCCCAAAGGGGTCCGGGGTCACCGGGGAGCTGTTTTTT.

The V call is TRBV7-2, the J call TRBJ2-3, with 13 bases fitting TRBD2. CDR1 is SGHTA and CDR2 is FQGNSA in the germline V gene. The length of the CDR3 is 19 residues. V gave up 5 bases and J gave up 3 bases; unmatched junction bases: 14. This CDR3 is CASSVPLAGGPEPTDTQYF. Written as DNA, the CDR3 is TGTGCCAGCAGCGTCCCACTAGCGGGGGGGCCGGAACCTACAGATACGCAGTATTTT.

This clone was counted a single time. In nucleotides, the CDR3 is TGTGCCAGCTCACCCCGGGGGGAAATGAACACTGAAGCTTTCTTT. Its protein is CASSPRGEMNTEAFF. This chain joins TRBV18 and TRBJ1-1, with D possibly TRBD1 on 5 matching bases. Looked up from germline, CDR1 is KGHSH and CDR2 is LQKENI. This CDR3 is built from 15 residues. Trimming shortened V by 3 bases and J by 0 bases, and 11 bases separated the two germline ends.

This sequence joins TRBV28 and TRBJ1-4; D not resolved. Germline V gene lookup returns CDR1 MDHEN and CDR2 SYDVKM. Trimming removed 6 bases from V and 8 bases from J, with 7 bases in between. CDR3 length equals 11 residues. The CDR3 loop is CASSPSEKLFF. CDR3 DNA sequence: TGTGCCAGCAGCCCCTCAGAAAAACTGTTTTTT.

The genes are TRBV27 and TRBJ1-2; 8 nucleotides line up with TRBD1. CDR1 is MNHEY and CDR2 is SMNVEV in the germline V gene (reference sequence). J gave up 5 bases and V 3 bases, and 8 bases lay outside the gene matches. The CDR3 is made up of 15 amino acids. CDR3 loop: CASSFRPGGSYGYTF. The CDR3 DNA reads TGTGCCAGCAGTTTTCGCCCAGGGGGCAGTTATGGCTACACCTTC.

V usage is TRBV30 and J usage is TRBJ2-5, with D unclear. Germline CDR1 GTSNPN, CDR2 SVGIG (reference sequence). The CDR3 is 15 amino acids. Trimming pared 3 bases from V and 3 bases from J, leaving 17 bases between. This CDR3 reads CAWSPTQGWKETQYF. CDR3 nucleotide sequence: TGTGCCTGGAGCCCCACGCAAGGGTGGAAAGAGACCCAGTACTTC.

The gene calls are TRBV19 and TRBJ2-3; no definite D call. CDR1 and CDR2 from the germline V gene are LNHDA and SQIVND (reference sequence). V was clipped by 6 bases and J by 5 bases, with 6 bases between them. CDR3 length: 11 residues. CDR3: CASRNRDTQYF. DNA of the CDR3: TGTGCCAGTAGAAATAGAGATACGCAGTATTTT.

This chain connects TRBV5-8 to TRBJ2-7, with 7 bases matching TRBD1. The CDR3 covers 13 residues. Germline CDR1 and CDR2: SGHTS and YDEGEE. Trimming took 3 bases from V and 2 from J; bases not matched to a gene: 2. The CDR3 region has the DNA TGTGCCAGCAGCTCGGACAGGACCTACGAGCAGTACTTC. This encodes CASSSDRTYEQYF.

This clone has more than one count but fewer than ten. The CDR3 reads CASSRTGGDYGYTF. The CDR3 bases are TGCGCCAGCAGCCGGACAGGGGGCGATTATGGCTACACCTTC. J is TRBJ1-2 and V is TRBV5-1; 11 positions agree with TRBD1. The CDR3 is made up of 14 amino acids. The V gene's germline CDR1 is SGHRS and CDR2 YFSETQ. V gave up 4 bases and J gave up 5 bases; unmatched junction bases: 4. The entire variable domain, with the rest obtained from reference TRBV5-1 and TRBJ1-2, is as follows: KAGVTQTPRYLIKTRGQQVTLSCSPISGHRSVSWYQQTPGQGLQFLFEYFSETQRNKGNFPGRFSGRQFSNSRSEMNVSTLELGDSALYLCASSRTGGDYGYTFGSGTRLTVV.

The genes are TRBV27 and TRBJ2-5; D not resolved. Germline CDR1 is MNHEY and CDR2 is SMNVEV (reference sequence). The CDR3 length is 14 residues. V lost 6 bases and J lost 5, with 16 bases in between. The CDR3 protein is CASSPSVVGETQYF. The CDR3 DNA is TGTGCCAGCAGCCCTTCGGTCGTCGGGGAGACCCAGTACTTC.

The chain uses TRBV7-2 and TRBJ2-1; 11 bases are a match to TRBD2. The germline gives CDR1 SGHTA, CDR2 FQGNSA. The J segment lost 13 bases and the V segment lost 3 bases, leaving 8 bases of the junction unmatched. This CDR3 has 14 residues. Here the CDR3 DNA reads TGTGCCAGCAGCTTTACTAGCGGGGGCCAGGGACAGTTCTTC. This encodes CASSFTSGGQGQFF.

This clone came up a few times. The chain is built from TRBV25-1 and TRBJ2-3; a possible D gene is TRBD1 (5 bases). Germline V gene sequence: CDR1 MGHDK, CDR2 SYGVNS. The CDR3 sequence is 13 residues long. Trimming shortened V by 10 bases and J by 2 bases, and 13 bases separated the two germline ends. CDR3 nucleotide sequence: TGTGCCACAAGGGGCGGATACACAGATACGCAGTATTTT. Translated, it gives CATRGGYTDTQYF.

This sequence joins TRBV18 and TRBJ1-4; D unclear. Deletions cut 0 bases from V and 3 bases from J, with 8 bases between. CDR1 and CDR2 (germline): KGHSH, LQKENI. The CDR3 covers 15 residues. The CDR3 DNA follows: TGTGCCAGCTCACCACCCGGTGGAGCTAATGAAAAACTGTTTTTT. As protein: CASSPPGGANEKLFF.

This clone was detected only once. The chain is built from TRBV7-9 and TRBJ1-1; 7 nucleotides align to TRBD1. V shed 5 bases, J shed 1 base, and the junction held 7 bases outside the gene matches. Per the germline V gene, CDR1 is SEHNR and CDR2 is FQNEAQ (reference sequence). The CDR3 length is 15 residues. The CDR3, as DNA: TGTGCCAGCAGCCTTCTGAGGGACAGGAACACTGAAGCTTTCTTT. Translating gives CASSLLRDRNTEAFF. The entire variable domain, with the rest obtained from reference TRBV7-9 and TRBJ1-1, is as follows: DTGVSQNPRHKITKRGQNVTFRCDPISEHNRLYWYRQTLGQGPEFLTYFQNEAQLEKSRLLSDRFSAERPKGSFSTLEIQRTEQGDSAMYLCASSLLRDRNTEAFFGQGTRLTVV.

The chain links TRBV7-2 to TRBJ2-7; D call uncertain. CDR3 length: 14 residues. Germline-derived CDR1 and CDR2 are SGHTA and FQGNSA. Trimming removed 4 bases at V and 1 base at J, with 11 bases between. The CDR3 sequence: CASSSDTHSYEQYF. CDR3 in DNA: TGTGCCAGCAGCTCCGATACCCATTCCTACGAGCAGTACTTC.

Here the CDR3 DNA reads TGTGCCAGCAGAAGCGTCTACAATGAGCAGTTCTTC. It translates to CASRSVYNEQFF. The V call is TRBV6-5, the J call TRBJ2-1; unclear D gene. This CDR3 spans 12 amino acids. Trimming took off 6 bases at V and 3 bases at J, with 6 bases between the two ends. Germline V lookup: CDR1 MNHEY, CDR2 SVGAGI.

The V call is TRBV7-9, the J call TRBJ2-5; maybe TRBD2 (7 bases). V lost 1 base and J 2 bases, leaving 14 bases between the germline ends. This CDR3 has 16 residues. Germline V CDR1 and CDR2: SEHNR, FQNEAQ (reference sequence). CDR3 amino acids: CASSLGGASGQETQYF. The CDR3 DNA follows: TGTGCCAGCAGCTTAGGGGGGGCTAGCGGTCAAGAGACCCAGTACTTC. Full variable domain (remainder filled in from reference TRBV7-9 and TRBJ2-5): DTGVSQNPRHKITKRGQNVTFRCDPISEHNRLYWYRQTLGQGPEFLTYFQNEAQLEKSRLLSDRFSAERPKGSFSTLEIQRTEQGDSAMYLCASSLGGASGQETQYFGPGTRLLVL.

The chain has TRBV4-1 and TRBJ2-1; 10 bases agree with TRBD2. Trimming cost V 0 bases and J 3 bases; bases outside gene matches: 2. CDR3 length: 16 amino acids. CDR1 and CDR2 from the germline V gene are MGHRA and YSYEKL. Here the CDR3 reads CASSQELAGGYNEQFF. CDR3 coding DNA: TGCGCCAGCAGCCAAGAGTTAGCGGGGGGCTACAATGAGCAGTTCTTC.

V usage is TRBV6-1 and J usage is TRBJ2-5; D remains ambiguous. Germline CDR1 and CDR2: MNHNS and SASEGT. There are 12 residues in the CDR3. Trimming took off 3 bases at V and 4 bases at J, with 6 bases between the two ends. Written as DNA, the CDR3 is TGTGCCAGCAGTGACGACCGAGAGACCCAGTACTTC. Protein: CASSDDRETQYF.

The chain combines TRBV5-4 with TRBJ2-3; D possibly corresponds to TRBD2 (5 bases). The CDR3 has 14 amino acids. The V end was cut by 1 base, the J end by 0 bases, with 6 bases between. Germline V gene sequence: CDR1 SGHNT, CDR2 YYREEE (reference sequence). In nucleotides, the CDR3 is TGTGCCAGCAGCTTGCCGGGGAGCACAGATACGCAGTATTTT. Translating gives CASSLPGSTDTQYF.

The V call is TRBV6-6, the J call TRBJ2-7, with D perhaps TRBD2 (7 bases). In germline, CDR1 is MNHNY, CDR2 SVGAGI (reference sequence). CDR3 length: 16 residues. Trimming took off 0 bases at V and 4 bases at J, with 16 bases between the two ends. The CDR3 sequence is CASSYSSPGGGYEQYF. The CDR3 bases are TGTGCCAGCAGTTACTCGAGTCCGGGGGGCGGGTACGAGCAGTACTTC.